These T cell receptor beta chains were read from a single sample in a study of shared clonotypes between healthy human individuals. The method was immunoSEQ multiplex PCR; TCRdb's version includes in-frame clones alone and lacks a portion of them. The table records a few hundred thousand clones, 70% to 75% of them present only once. Specimen: memory CD4+ T cells sorted from blood. The receptors here all came from a man aged 30-40 years in good health. Both conserved end residues are part of each CDR3. Each record gives: J gene, V gene, CDR3 protein.

j_call: TRBJ1-1; v_call: TRBV19; cdr3_aa: CASSIDAAPAIAFF
j_call: TRBJ2-1; v_call: TRBV6-1; cdr3_aa: CASSLKWDEQFF
j_call: TRBJ2-1; v_call: TRBV13; cdr3_aa: CASSLPYHEQFF
j_call: TRBJ1-2; v_call: TRBV29-1; cdr3_aa: CSVGQGGNYGYTF
j_call: TRBJ2-2; v_call: TRBV5-8; cdr3_aa: CASSAAIRNTGELFF
j_call: TRBJ2-1; v_call: TRBV5-5; cdr3_aa: CASSPLAGVSDEQFF
j_call: TRBJ2-7; v_call: TRBV29-1; cdr3_aa: CSVEEGGRFEQYF
j_call: TRBJ2-2; v_call: TRBV18; cdr3_aa: CASSTARSGELFF
j_call: TRBJ1-2; v_call: TRBV11-2; cdr3_aa: CASSSDNLNGYTF
j_call: TRBJ2-3; v_call: TRBV18; cdr3_aa: CASSPPSGRKDTQYF